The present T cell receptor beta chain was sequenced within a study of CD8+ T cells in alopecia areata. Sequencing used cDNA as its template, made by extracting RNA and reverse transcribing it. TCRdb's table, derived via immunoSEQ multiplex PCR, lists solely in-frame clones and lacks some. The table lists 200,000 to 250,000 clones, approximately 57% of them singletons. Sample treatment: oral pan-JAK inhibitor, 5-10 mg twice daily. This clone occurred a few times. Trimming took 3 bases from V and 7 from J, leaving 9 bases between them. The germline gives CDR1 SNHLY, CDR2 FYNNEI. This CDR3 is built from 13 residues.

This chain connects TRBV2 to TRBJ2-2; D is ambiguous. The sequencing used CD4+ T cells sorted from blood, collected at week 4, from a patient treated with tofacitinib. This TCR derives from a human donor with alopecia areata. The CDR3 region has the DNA TGTGCCAGCAGTGATTCTATTCTCGGGGAGCTGTTTTTT. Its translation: CASSDSILGELFF.